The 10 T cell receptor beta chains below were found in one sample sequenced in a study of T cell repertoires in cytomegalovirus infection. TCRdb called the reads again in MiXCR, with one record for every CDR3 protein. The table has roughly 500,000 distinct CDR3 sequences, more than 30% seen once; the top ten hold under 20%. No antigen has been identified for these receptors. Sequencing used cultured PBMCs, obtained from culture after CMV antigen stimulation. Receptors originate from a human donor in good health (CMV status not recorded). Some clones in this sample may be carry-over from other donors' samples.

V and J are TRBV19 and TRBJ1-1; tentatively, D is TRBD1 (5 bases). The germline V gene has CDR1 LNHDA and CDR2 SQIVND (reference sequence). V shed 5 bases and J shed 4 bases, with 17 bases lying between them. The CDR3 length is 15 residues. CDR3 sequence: CASSLQGLLGTEAFF. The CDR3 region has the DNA TGTGCCAGTAGTCTTCAGGGTCTCTTGGGCACTGAAGCTTTCTTT.

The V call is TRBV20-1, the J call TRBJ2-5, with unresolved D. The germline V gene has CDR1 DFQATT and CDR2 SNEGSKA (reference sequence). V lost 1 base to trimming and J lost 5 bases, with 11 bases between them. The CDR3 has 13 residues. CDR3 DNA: TGCAGTGCTAGAGTGAGCGTGGGGGAGACCCAGTACTTC. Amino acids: CSARVSVGETQYF.

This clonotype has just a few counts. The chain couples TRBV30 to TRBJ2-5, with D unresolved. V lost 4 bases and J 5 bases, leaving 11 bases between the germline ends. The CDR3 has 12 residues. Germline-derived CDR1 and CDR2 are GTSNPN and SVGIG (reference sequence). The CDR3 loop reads CAWTKGLETQYF. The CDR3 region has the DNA TGTGCCTGGACTAAGGGCTTGGAGACCCAGTACTTC.

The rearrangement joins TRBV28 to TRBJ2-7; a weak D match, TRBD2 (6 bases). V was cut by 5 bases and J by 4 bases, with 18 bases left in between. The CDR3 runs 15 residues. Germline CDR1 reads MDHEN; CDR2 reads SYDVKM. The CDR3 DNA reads TGTGCCAGCAGTACAACGGGACTGGGGGGATACGAGCAGTACTTC. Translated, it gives CASSTTGLGGYEQYF.

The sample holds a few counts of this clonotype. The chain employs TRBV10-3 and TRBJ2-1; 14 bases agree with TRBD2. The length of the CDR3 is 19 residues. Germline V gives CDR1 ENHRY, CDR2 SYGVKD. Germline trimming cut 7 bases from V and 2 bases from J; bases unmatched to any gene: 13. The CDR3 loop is CAITKGTSGSFSAYNEQFF. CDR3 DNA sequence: TGTGCCATCACCAAGGGGACTAGCGGGAGCTTCAGCGCCTACAATGAGCAGTTCTTC.

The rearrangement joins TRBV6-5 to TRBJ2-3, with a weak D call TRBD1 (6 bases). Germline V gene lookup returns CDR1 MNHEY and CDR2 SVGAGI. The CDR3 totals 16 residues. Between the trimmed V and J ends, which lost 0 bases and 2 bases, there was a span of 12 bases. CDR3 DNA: TGTGCCAGCAGTTACTCCGGGACAACACCCACAGATACGCAGTATTTT. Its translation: CASSYSGTTPTDTQYF.

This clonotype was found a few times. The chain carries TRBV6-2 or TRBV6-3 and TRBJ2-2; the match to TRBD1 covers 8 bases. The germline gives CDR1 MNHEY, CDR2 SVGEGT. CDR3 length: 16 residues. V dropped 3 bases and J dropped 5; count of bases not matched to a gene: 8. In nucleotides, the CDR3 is TGTGCCAGCAGTTATTCGACAGGGGTACTTACCGGGGAGCTGTTTTTT. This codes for CASSYSTGVLTGELFF.

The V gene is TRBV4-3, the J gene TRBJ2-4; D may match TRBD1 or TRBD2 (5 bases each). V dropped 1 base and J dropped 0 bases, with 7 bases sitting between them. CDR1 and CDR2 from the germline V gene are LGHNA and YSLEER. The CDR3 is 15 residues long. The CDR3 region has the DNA TGCGCCAGCAGCCAAGGGGGGTTAGCCAAAAACATTCAGTACTTC. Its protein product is CASSQGGLAKNIQYF.

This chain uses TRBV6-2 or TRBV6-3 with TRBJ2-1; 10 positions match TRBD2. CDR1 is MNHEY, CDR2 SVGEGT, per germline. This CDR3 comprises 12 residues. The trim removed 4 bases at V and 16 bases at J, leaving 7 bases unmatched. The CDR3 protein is CASSSSGRVKFF. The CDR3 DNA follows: TGTGCCAGCAGTTCGAGCGGGAGGGTCAAATTCTTC.

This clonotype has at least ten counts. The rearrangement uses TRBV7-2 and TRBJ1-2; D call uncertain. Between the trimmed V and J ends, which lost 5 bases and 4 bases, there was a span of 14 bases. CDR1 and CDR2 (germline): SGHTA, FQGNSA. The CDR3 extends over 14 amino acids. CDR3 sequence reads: CASSLNGDGYGYTF. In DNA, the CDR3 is TGTGCCAGCAGCCTAAACGGCGACGGCTATGGCTACACCTTC.